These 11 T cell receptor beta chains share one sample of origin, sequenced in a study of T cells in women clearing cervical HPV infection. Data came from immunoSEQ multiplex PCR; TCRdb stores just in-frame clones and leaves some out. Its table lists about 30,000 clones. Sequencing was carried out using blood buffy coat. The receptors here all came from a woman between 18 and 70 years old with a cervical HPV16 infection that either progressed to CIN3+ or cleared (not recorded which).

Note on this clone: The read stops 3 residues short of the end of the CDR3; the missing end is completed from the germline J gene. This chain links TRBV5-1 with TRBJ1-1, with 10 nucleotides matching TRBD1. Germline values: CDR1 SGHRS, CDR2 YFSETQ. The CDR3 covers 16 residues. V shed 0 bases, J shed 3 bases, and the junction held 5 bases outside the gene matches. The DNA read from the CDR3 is TGCGCCAGCAGCTTGGGGGACAGGGGCGGGGACACTGAA. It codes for CASSLGDRGGDTE. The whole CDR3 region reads CASSLGDRGGDTEAFF.

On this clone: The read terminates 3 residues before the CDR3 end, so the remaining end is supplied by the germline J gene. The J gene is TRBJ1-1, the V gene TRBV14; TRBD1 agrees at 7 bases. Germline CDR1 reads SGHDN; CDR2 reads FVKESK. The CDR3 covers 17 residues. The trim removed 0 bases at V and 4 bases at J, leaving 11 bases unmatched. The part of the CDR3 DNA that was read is TGTGCCAGCAGCCAAGATTGGGGAGGGGGCTTGAGCACTGAA. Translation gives CASSQDWGGGLSTE. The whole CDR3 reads CASSQDWGGGLSTEAFF.

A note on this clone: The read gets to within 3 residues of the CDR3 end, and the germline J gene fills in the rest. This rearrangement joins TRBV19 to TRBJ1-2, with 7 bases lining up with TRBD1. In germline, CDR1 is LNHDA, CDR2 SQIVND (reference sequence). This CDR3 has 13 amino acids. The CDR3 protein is CASLLDRDHDYTF. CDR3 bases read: TGTGCCAGCCTACTCGACAGGGATCATGAC.

The covered CDR3 bases are TGTGCCAGTAGTACCCCCGGGACAGGGGGACTCTCTACG. This encodes CASSTPGTGGLST. The full CDR3 protein reads CASSTPGTGGLSTQYF. The gene calls are TRBV19 and TRBJ2-3; TRBD1 matches 11 bases. The read terminates 3 residues before the CDR3 end, so the remaining end is supplied by the germline J gene. The V and J ends lost 4 bases and 8 bases, in that order; junction bases with no gene match: 11. Germline V CDR1 and CDR2: LNHDA, SQIVND (reference sequence). CDR3 size: 16 residues.

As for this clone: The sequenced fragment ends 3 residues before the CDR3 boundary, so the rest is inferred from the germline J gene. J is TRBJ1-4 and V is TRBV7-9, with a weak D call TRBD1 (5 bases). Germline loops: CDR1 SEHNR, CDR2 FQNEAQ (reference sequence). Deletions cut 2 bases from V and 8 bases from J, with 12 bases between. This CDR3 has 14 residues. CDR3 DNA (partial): TGTGCCAGCAGCTTAAGTGGGGCGCGAGAAAAA. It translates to CASSLSGAREK. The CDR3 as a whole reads CASSLSGAREKLFF.

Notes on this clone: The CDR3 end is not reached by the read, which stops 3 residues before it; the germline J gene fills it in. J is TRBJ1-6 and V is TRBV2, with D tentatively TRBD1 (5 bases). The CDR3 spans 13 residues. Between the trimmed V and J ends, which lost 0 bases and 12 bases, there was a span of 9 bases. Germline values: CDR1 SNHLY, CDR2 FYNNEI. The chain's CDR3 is CASSEALGGPLHF. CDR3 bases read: TGTGCCAGCAGTGAAGCGCTCGGGGGACCC. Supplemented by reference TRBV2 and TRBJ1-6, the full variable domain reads EPEVTQTPSHQVTQMGQEVILRCVPISNHLYFYWYRQILGQKVEFLVSFYNNEISEKSEIFDDQFSVERPDGSNFTLKIRSTKLEDSAMYFCASSEALGGPLHFGNGTRLTVT.

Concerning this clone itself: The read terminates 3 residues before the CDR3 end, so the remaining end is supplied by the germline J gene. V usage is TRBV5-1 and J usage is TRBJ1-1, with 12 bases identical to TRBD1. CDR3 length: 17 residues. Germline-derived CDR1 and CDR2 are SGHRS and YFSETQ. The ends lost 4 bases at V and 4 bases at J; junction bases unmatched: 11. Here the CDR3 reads CASSASGTGGAGTEAFF. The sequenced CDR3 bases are TGCGCCAGCAGCGCCTCCGGGACAGGGGGCGCGGGCACTGAA.

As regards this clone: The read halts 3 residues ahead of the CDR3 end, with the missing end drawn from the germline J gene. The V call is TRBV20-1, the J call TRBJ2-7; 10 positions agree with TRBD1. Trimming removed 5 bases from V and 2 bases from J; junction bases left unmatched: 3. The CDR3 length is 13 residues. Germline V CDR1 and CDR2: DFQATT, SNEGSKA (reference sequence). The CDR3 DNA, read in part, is TGCAGTGCTGCCGGGACAGGGGCCTACGAG. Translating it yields CSAAGTGAYE. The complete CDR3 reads CSAAGTGAYEQYF.

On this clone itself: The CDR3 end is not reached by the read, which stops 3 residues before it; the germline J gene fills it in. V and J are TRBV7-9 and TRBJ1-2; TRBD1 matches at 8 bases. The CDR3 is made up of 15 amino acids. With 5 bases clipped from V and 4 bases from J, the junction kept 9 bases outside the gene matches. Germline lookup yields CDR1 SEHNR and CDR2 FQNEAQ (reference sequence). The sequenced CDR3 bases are TGTGCCAGCAGCCTAACAGGGGGACAGACCTATGGC. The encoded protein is CASSLTGGQTYG. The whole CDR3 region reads CASSLTGGQTYGYTF.

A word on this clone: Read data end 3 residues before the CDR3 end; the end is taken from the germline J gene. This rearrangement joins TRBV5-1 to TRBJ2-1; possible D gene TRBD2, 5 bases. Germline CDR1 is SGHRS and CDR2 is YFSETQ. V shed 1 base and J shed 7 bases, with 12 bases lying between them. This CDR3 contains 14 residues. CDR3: CASSLSTAGNEQFF. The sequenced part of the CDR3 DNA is TGCGCCAGCAGCTTGAGCACTGCGGGTAATGAG.

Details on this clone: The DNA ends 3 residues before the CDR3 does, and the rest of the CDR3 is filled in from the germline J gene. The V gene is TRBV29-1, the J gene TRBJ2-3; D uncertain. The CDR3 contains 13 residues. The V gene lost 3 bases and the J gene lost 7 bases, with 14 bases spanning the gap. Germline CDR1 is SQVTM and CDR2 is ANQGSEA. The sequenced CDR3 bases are TGCAGCGTTGAGAAAGCCCTCCCCAATACG. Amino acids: CSVEKALPNT. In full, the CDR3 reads CSVEKALPNTQYF.